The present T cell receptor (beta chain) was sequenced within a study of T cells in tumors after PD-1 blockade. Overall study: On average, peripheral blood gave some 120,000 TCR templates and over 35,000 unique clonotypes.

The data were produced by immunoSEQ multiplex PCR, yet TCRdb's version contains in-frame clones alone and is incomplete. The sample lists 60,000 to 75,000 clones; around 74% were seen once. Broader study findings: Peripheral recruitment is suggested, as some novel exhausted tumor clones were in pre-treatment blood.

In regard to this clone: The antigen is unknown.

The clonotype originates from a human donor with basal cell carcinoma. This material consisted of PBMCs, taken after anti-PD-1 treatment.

CDR3 sequence reads: CSVSSFSGGEQFF. The CDR3, as DNA: TGCAGCGTTTCCTCCTTCAGTGGAGGTGAGCAGTTCTTC. The chain is built from TRBV29-1 and TRBJ2-1, with D possibly TRBD2 on 5 matching bases. Trimming shortened V by 5 bases and J by 9 bases, and 17 bases separated the two germline ends. This CDR3 contains 13 residues. Germline CDR1 reads SQVTM; CDR2 reads ANQGSEA.